Listed below are T cell receptor beta chains from one sample, sequenced in a study of OX40 agonist ivuxolimab in advanced cancers. TCRdb's table, derived via immunoSEQ multiplex PCR, lists solely in-frame clones and lacks some. The data contain 70,000 to 95,000 clones, about 86% of them seen just once; the ten biggest clones take up about 0.72%. The sequencing here drew on CD4+ or CD8+ T cells sorted from blood, taken in a trial of the OX40 agonist ivuxolimab. The source is an adult with an advanced solid tumor such as melanoma, head and neck, liver or kidney cancer. The CDR3 runs from the conserved cysteine through the conserved F or W.

V gene,J gene,CDR3 protein
TRBV28,TRBJ1-2,CASTIGQLYGYTF
TRBV2,TRBJ2-3,CASSSSGISGTDTQYF
TRBV9,TRBJ2-7,CASSVGTGDGAQYF
TRBV6-1,TRBJ1-5,CASSEAPRISNQPQHF
TRBV19,TRBJ1-1,CASIFRALQGLHTEAFF
TRBV27,TRBJ2-7,CASSLSIGTGSYEQYF
TRBV29-1,TRBJ2-3,CSCEGGLTDTQYF
TRBV6-6,TRBJ2-5,CASSYGTASTQYF
TRBV11-2,TRBJ2-5,CASSPDRVETQYF
TRBV28,TRBJ2-7,CASSPLQGQQYF
TRBV5-1,TRBJ2-7,CASSLWTGEGNNEQYF
TRBV28,TRBJ2-7,CASTRGLEFYEQYF
TRBV11-2,TRBJ2-3,CASSQGSLDTQYF
TRBV11-2,TRBJ2-4,CASSSVQEGKNIQYF
TRBV7-6,TRBJ1-2,CASSSGQNYGYTF
TRBV7-2,TRBJ1-1,CASSLINTEAFF
TRBV2,TRBJ2-5,CASSDASGRETQYF
TRBV5-5,TRBJ2-3,CASSYLLAGSTDTQYF
TRBV4-2,TRBJ1-5,CASSQDQGTQPQHF
TRBV19,TRBJ2-3,CASSRAGGADTQYF
TRBV5-4,TRBJ2-3,CASSHLTGDTQYF
TRBV29-1,TRBJ2-5,CSVEGTGSATQYF
TRBV6-6,TRBJ2-1,CASRGTSFNEQFF
TRBV5-1,TRBJ2-2,CASSLRQGTGELFF
TRBV7-8,TRBJ2-7,CASSPVRIALEQYF
TRBV7-9,TRBJ2-1,CASDNSGRSEQFF
TRBV7-2,TRBJ2-6,CASSSRMYGSSGANVLTF
TRBV14,TRBJ1-2,CASSRGSGYGYTF
TRBV9,TRBJ2-7,CASSSSTGAPYEQYF
TRBV7-8,TRBJ1-4,CASSSSGWGRYNEKLFF
TRBV11-2,TRBJ2-7,CASSPRQRNSYEQYF
TRBV20-1,TRBJ2-1,CSAGSRDEQFF
TRBV6-5,TRBJ1-6,CASSYSLVGNSPLHF
TRBV4-3,TRBJ1-1,CASSPNGLNTEAFF
TRBV6-6,TRBJ1-2,CASSDLGQGYGYTF
TRBV25-1,TRBJ2-1,CASSGPTYNEQFF
TRBV30,TRBJ2-3,CAWSVGLSRDTQYF
TRBV19,TRBJ1-5,CATSPTGNQPQHF
TRBV6-6,TRBJ2-4,CASSPLTLGAKNIQYF
TRBV4-3,TRBJ1-3,CASSQDTGSSGNTIYF
TRBV7-2,TRBJ2-7,CASSWTGLVYEQYF
TRBV2,TRBJ1-4,CASRQLATNEKLFF
TRBV9,TRBJ2-3,CASSPGLAGGADTQYF
TRBV4-3,TRBJ2-5,CASSRTARGETQYF
TRBV20-1,TRBJ2-7,CSLGGTYEQYF
TRBV10-3,TRBJ2-2,CAIKSSGAANTGELFF
TRBV6-6,TRBJ2-3,CASRRNRETDTQYF
TRBV23-1,TRBJ2-2,CASSPRWAGELFF
TRBV9,TRBJ2-7,CASSVGASGTYEQYF
TRBV28,TRBJ1-2,CASLGRRYGYTF
TRBV28,TRBJ2-3,CASNTLTDTQYF
TRBV27,TRBJ2-7,CASGTIPGYEQYF